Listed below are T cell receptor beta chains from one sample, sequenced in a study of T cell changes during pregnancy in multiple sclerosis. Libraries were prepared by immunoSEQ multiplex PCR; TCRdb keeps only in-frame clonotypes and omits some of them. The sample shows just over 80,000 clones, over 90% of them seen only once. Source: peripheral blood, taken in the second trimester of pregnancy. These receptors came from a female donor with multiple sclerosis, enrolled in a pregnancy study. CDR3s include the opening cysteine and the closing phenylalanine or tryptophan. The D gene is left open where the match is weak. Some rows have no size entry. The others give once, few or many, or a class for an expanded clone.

CDR3 protein: CASAPGQEPYEQYF
CDR3 DNA: TGTGCCAGTGCGCCGGGACAGGAGCCCTACGAGCAGTACTTC
V gene: TRBV27
D gene: TRBD1
clone size: few
J gene: TRBJ2-7

CDR3 protein: CASSYSMASTRNEQFF
CDR3 DNA: TGTGCCAGCAGTTACTCGATGGCTAGCACTCGCAATGAGCAGTTCTTC
V gene: TRBV6-5
D gene: -
clone size: -
J gene: TRBJ2-1

CDR3 protein: CASSLVGTANEKLFF
CDR3 DNA: TGTGCCAGCAGCTTAGTCGGGACAGCGAATGAAAAACTGTTTTTT
V gene: TRBV11-2
D gene: TRBD1
clone size: -
J gene: TRBJ1-4

CDR3 protein: CASSRIGLAGGGQYF
CDR3 DNA: TGTGCCAGCAGCCGTATTGGACTAGCGGGAGGAGGGCAGTACTTC
V gene: TRBV11-2
D gene: TRBD2
clone size: -
J gene: TRBJ2-7

CDR3 protein: CAISVGQGVWTPNTEAFF
CDR3 DNA: TGTGCCATCAGTGTGGGACAGGGGGTGTGGACGCCGAACACTGAAGCTTTCTTT
V gene: TRBV10-3
D gene: TRBD1
clone size: -
J gene: TRBJ1-1

CDR3 protein: CASSLATSGAYEQYF
CDR3 DNA: TGCGCCAGCAGCTTGGCGACTAGCGGAGCCTACGAGCAGTACTTC
V gene: TRBV5-1
D gene: TRBD2
clone size: -
J gene: TRBJ2-7

CDR3 protein: CASSQDWRSSTDTQYF
CDR3 DNA: TGCGCCAGCAGCCAAGATTGGAGATCTAGCACAGATACGCAGTATTTT
V gene: TRBV4-3
D gene: -
clone size: -
J gene: TRBJ2-3

CDR3 protein: CASSQSSGRSTDTQYF
CDR3 DNA: TGTGCCAGCAGCCAATCTAGCGGGAGGTCCACAGATACGCAGTATTTT
V gene: TRBV9
D gene: TRBD2
clone size: -
J gene: TRBJ2-3

CDR3 protein: CASRGQGEPYEQYF
CDR3 DNA: TGTGCCAGCAGGGGACAGGGGGAACCCTACGAGCAGTACTTC
V gene: TRBV21-1
D gene: -
clone size: once
J gene: TRBJ2-7

CDR3 protein: CASSRAGQTETQYF
CDR3 DNA: TGCGCCAGCAGCCGGGCAGGCCAGACGGAGACCCAGTACTTC
V gene: TRBV4-3
D gene: -
clone size: -
J gene: TRBJ2-5

CDR3 protein: CASSLEPGTSVNTGELFF
CDR3 DNA: TGTGCCAGCAGCTTAGAACCCGGGACTAGCGTAAACACCGGGGAGCTGTTTTTT
V gene: TRBV7-2
D gene: TRBD2
clone size: -
J gene: TRBJ2-2

CDR3 protein: CASSLPGAQETQYF
CDR3 DNA: TGCGCCAGCAGTCTCCCCGGAGCCCAAGAGACCCAGTACTTC
V gene: TRBV23-1
D gene: -
clone size: -
J gene: TRBJ2-5

CDR3 protein: CASSIRQGVYNEQFF
CDR3 DNA: TGTGCCAGTAGTATCCGACAGGGAGTCTACAATGAGCAGTTCTTC
V gene: TRBV19
D gene: TRBD1
clone size: -
J gene: TRBJ2-1

CDR3 protein: CASSLFDRANYGYTF
CDR3 DNA: TGTGCCAGCAGCTTGTTTGACAGAGCTAACTATGGCTACACCTTC
V gene: TRBV5-4
D gene: -
clone size: -
J gene: TRBJ1-2

CDR3 protein: CSVTGGGNYGYTF
CDR3 DNA: TGCAGCGTTACAGGGGGGGGGAACTATGGCTACACCTTC
V gene: TRBV29-1
D gene: TRBD1
clone size: -
J gene: TRBJ1-2

CDR3 protein: CASSEQGQTNEKLFF
CDR3 DNA: TGTGCCAGCAGTGAACAAGGACAGACTAATGAAAAACTGTTTTTT
V gene: TRBV2
D gene: -
clone size: -
J gene: TRBJ1-4

CDR3 protein: CASSGTGRETQYF
CDR3 DNA: TGTGCCAGCAGCGGGACAGGGAGGGAGACCCAGTACTTC
V gene: TRBV25-1
D gene: TRBD1
clone size: -
J gene: TRBJ2-5

CDR3 protein: CASRRGLFPYEQYF
CDR3 DNA: TGTGCCAGCAGAAGGGGGCTATTCCCCTACGAGCAGTACTTC
V gene: TRBV5-6
D gene: TRBD1
clone size: -
J gene: TRBJ2-7

CDR3 protein: CASSPPSRAETQYF
CDR3 DNA: TGTGCCAGCTCACCACCGTCCAGGGCGGAGACCCAGTACTTC
V gene: TRBV18
D gene: -
clone size: -
J gene: TRBJ2-5

CDR3 protein: CASTFQETQYF
CDR3 DNA: TGTGCCAGCACCTTCCAAGAGACCCAGTACTTC
V gene: TRBV27
D gene: -
clone size: -
J gene: TRBJ2-5

CDR3 protein: CASSLRRERGQETQYF
CDR3 DNA: TGTGCCAGCAGCTTGCGGCGGGAGAGGGGTCAAGAGACCCAGTACTTC
V gene: TRBV5-4
D gene: TRBD2
clone size: -
J gene: TRBJ2-5

CDR3 protein: CASSSPAGGIADTQYF
CDR3 DNA: TGTGCCAGCAGCTCCCCAGCGGGAGGAATCGCAGATACGCAGTATTTT
V gene: TRBV7-9
D gene: TRBD2
clone size: -
J gene: TRBJ2-3

CDR3 protein: CASSLSGRVYEQFF
CDR3 DNA: TGTGCCAGCAGCTTAAGCGGGAGGGTGTATGAGCAGTTCTTC
V gene: TRBV7-9
D gene: TRBD2
clone size: -
J gene: TRBJ2-1

CDR3 protein: CASSFGPRQGYEQFF
CDR3 DNA: TGTGCCAGCAGCTTCGGACCGAGACAGGGTTATGAGCAGTTCTTC
V gene: TRBV11-2
D gene: TRBD1
clone size: -
J gene: TRBJ2-1

CDR3 protein: CASSSGTGGDTGELFF
CDR3 DNA: TGTGCCAGCAGCTCAGGGACAGGGGGCGATACCGGGGAGCTGTTTTTT
V gene: TRBV7-3
D gene: TRBD1
clone size: -
J gene: TRBJ2-2

CDR3 protein: CASSPPLRGGRAGTGELFF
CDR3 DNA: TGTGCCAGCAGTCCTCCCCTTAGAGGCGGGAGGGCTGGAACCGGGGAGCTGTTTTTT
V gene: TRBV27
D gene: TRBD2
clone size: -
J gene: TRBJ2-2

CDR3 protein: CASSLRTAYEQYF
CDR3 DNA: TGTGCCAGCAGCCTACGGACAGCCTACGAGCAGTACTTC
V gene: TRBV7-9
D gene: -
clone size: -
J gene: TRBJ2-7

CDR3 protein: CASSPPPTDTQYF
CDR3 DNA: TGTGCCAGCAGCCCCCCTCCCACAGATACGCAGTATTTT
V gene: TRBV7-2
D gene: -
clone size: -
J gene: TRBJ2-3

CDR3 protein: CASSETGTGGYNEQFF
CDR3 DNA: TGTGCCAGCAGTGAGACCGGGACAGGGGGCTACAATGAGCAGTTCTTC
V gene: TRBV6-4
D gene: TRBD1
clone size: -
J gene: TRBJ2-1

CDR3 protein: CASSSAGGGSGTEAFF
CDR3 DNA: TGTGCCAGCAGTTCCGCAGGGGGCGGGAGTGGCACTGAAGCTTTCTTT
V gene: TRBV27
D gene: TRBD1
clone size: -
J gene: TRBJ1-1

CDR3 protein: CASSVHTMGPLMNTEAFF
CDR3 DNA: TGTGCCAGCAGCGTACATACGATGGGGCCGTTAATGAACACTGAAGCTTTCTTT
V gene: TRBV9
D gene: -
clone size: -
J gene: TRBJ1-1